Sequencing of this T cell receptor (beta chain) was carried out in a study of blood T cell repertoires in COVID-19. Study-wide context: The samples span acute and convalescent COVID-19 from the United States, Italy and Spain. Sources were T cells, B-cell-depleted T cells, or PBMCs; the material itself was cDNA or gDNA.

Under the authors' procedure: Reference gene primer amplification gave estimated nucleated cell counts. Only in-frame clones appear in the TCRdb table, and some are missing; sequencing was by immunoSEQ multiplex PCR. The DNA gave D and trimming, while V, J and clone size come from that table. This sample yields around 450,000 clones, of which 90% are seen a single time; 0.55% to 0.75% belongs to the top ten. Individuals aged about 18 to 90 years were recruited from roughly 22 US areas. This CDR3 is built from 15 residues. Germline values: CDR1 SNHLY, CDR2 FYNNEI. V gave up 2 bases and J gave up 6 bases, with 14 bases separating them.

This receptor was obtained from a man younger than 35 who had recovered from COVID-19. Material for sequencing was PBMCs or T cells enriched from blood (not recorded which). This sequence joins TRBV2 and TRBJ1-5; D gene unclear. The CDR3 DNA is TGTGCCAGCAGTGAATTAGTGGCGTCGGGTCAGCCCCAGCATTTT. Translating it yields CASSELVASGQPQHF. Complete variable domain (other parts from reference TRBV2 and TRBJ1-5): EPEVTQTPSHQVTQMGQEVILRCVPISNHLYFYWYRQILGQKVEFLVSFYNNEISEKSEIFDDQFSVERPDGSNFTLKIRSTKLEDSAMYFCASSELVASGQPQHFGDGTRLSIL.